This note documents a single TCR beta chain sequence. This CDR3 contains 13 residues. CDR1 and CDR2 (germline): MNHNS, SASEGT. Losses at the gene ends were 6 bases for V and 5 bases for J; bases not matched to a gene: 4. The sample belongs to a study of CD8 T cells in Susac syndrome. Reverse transcription used about 0.5 to 1 ug RNA and random hexamers. Amplification of TCR beta CDR3 across 54 Vbeta and 13 Jbeta was performed with immunoSEQ multiplex PCR. TCRdb redid the calling of the immunoSEQ multiplex PCR reads with MiXCR, one entry per CDR3 protein. The repertoire includes 130,000 or so distinct CDR3 sequences, roughly 95% of them detected once, and over 0.095% sits in the top ten. Sequencing of TCR beta was carried out in blood CD8+ and CD4+ T cells.

J is TRBJ2-5 and V is TRBV6-1, with 9 bases matching TRBD1. The receptor comes from a human donor with multiple sclerosis. The sequencing sample was made of CD4+ T cells from PBMCs. CDR3: CASRDRGQETQYF. In DNA, the CDR3 is TGTGCCAGCAGGGACAGGGGTCAGGAGACCCAGTACTTC.